This T cell receptor beta chain is from a study of long-term antiretroviral therapy in people with HIV (dated by TCRdb to the early 2020s). Regarding the study in general: The earliest samples were collected roughly a decade before the 2015 WHO recommendation for immediate ART, at a time when ART was usually postponed until CD4 counts fell. The cohort contributed roughly 200 cryopreserved PBMC samples from about 29 adults with confirmed HIV infection, collected serially over a mean of 6 years (range 1-12). A retrospective serial study tested whether ART initiation and durable HIV suppression were associated with changes in peripheral blood TRB repertoire composition and diversity. Of the roughly 30 participants with HIV, fewer than twelve were female. No cross-contamination during QIAcube processing was shown when test extractions of a monoclonal T-cell line were performed alongside 25 to 35 polyclonal samples. Paper-wide results and their limitations: The samples span the years 2004 to 2017, and the ART regimens used may be less effective than current regimens. Inferences about post-ART repertoire changes were limited because no data were available on ART adherence, viral resistance or therapy changes. At every time point, the repertoire was dominated by expanded TRB clones first identified before ART initiation, although this dominance fluctuated and, in many PLHIV, declined after ART. Starting ART was linked to a significant rise in TRB diversity, yet even after long-term ART the diversity remained significantly lower than in transplant donor controls. Narrower CDR3 length ranges were observed in HIV repertoires than in controls, and an antigen-experienced repertoire with only a slight naive shift after ART was suggested by the network structure. Unsorted PBMC were profiled instead of sorted CD4+ and CD8+ T cells because pre-ART samples had limited cell numbers. Owing to limited PBMC availability, only the TCR beta chain was sequenced, without alpha chain pairing.

The immunoSEQ hsTCRB v3.0 assay was used at survey level resolution for TRB variable region sequencing. A depth of roughly 35,000-55,000 T-cell genomes per sample was targeted for TRB sequencing. TRB libraries were pooled and sequenced on an Illumina MiSeq using a v3 150-cycle kit. For the original study's pipeline: Repertoire analysis was performed in R inside a reproducible Nextflow workflow that covered QC, data transformation and analysis. LymphoSeq2, an R package for exploring AIRR-Seq data, was used to implement the custom analyses. A few samples yielding fewer than 5000 total TRB sequences were excluded, leaving around 200 analyzed HIV repertoires. Among the roughly 200 retained HIV repertoires, 55 to 65 were collected before ART initiation and around 130 after ART initiation. Each repertoire was downsampled to 5000 TRB nucleotide sequences, and summary statistics were averaged across 100 downsampling iterations. The analysis kept only TRB sequences whose CDR3 regions were at least seven amino acids long. Diversity was measured with a Shannon entropy-derived clonality score and the Gini coefficient. Repertoire networks linked the top 5000 CDR3 amino acid sequences whenever two sequences differed by an edit distance of one. For TRB CDR3 amino acid sequences, antigen specificity groups and MHC restriction were predicted with GLIPH2. To flag known CMV, EBV, HIV or tissue antigen associations, CDR3 amino acid sequences were matched against VDJdb and McPAS-TCR. Pre-ART, post-ART and control groups were compared with Wilcoxon signed-rank tests and Holm-Bonferroni correction. TCRdb's version of the immuneACCESS table is confined to in-frame rearrangements and falls short of the full clone set. An unresolved V gene accounts for under half of the shortfall where checked; the remainder is of unknown origin. V and J calls and clone size come straight from that table; D and trimming were deduced from the DNA. The sample table contains 26,000 or so clones; only one count was recorded for around 78% of them. About 9.3% of the sample is held by the ten biggest clonotypes.

V drops 3 bases and J drops 4 bases, leaving 12 bases in between. The germline V gene (reference sequence) gives CDR1 as LNHDA and CDR2 as SQIVND. The CDR3 goes from the cysteine to the phenylalanine over 15 residues. CDR3 DNA is the only sequence kept; it has 45 bases, read in frame from the first base. Inclusion was restricted to participants for whom at least one PBMC sample before ART initiation and at least two post-ART samples were available. Treatment was received in the United States of America by all participants with HIV. Cryopreserved samples of about 0.95-11 million PBMC were thawed and washed before DNA extraction. At the time of the earliest PBMC sample, participants with HIV were aged between roughly 20 and 60 years. PBMC samples from each participant spanned 1-4 timepoints before ART initiation and 2-8 timepoints after ART initiation, with a median of 7 samples. For every participant, serial HIV viral load, CD4+ T-cell count, ART history and demographic data were obtained. A Qiagen kit on a QIAcube was used to extract genomic DNA from unsorted PBMC, with samples processed in batches of 12.

Regarding this clone: The antigen it binds to is not known. Base qualities are not at hand, and no much larger clone is one base apart.

The sequenced sample was unsorted PBMCs, obtained 1.5 years before starting antiretroviral therapy. In this chain, TRBV19 is recombined with TRBJ2-2; the best D guess is TRBD1, with 5 bases matching. The receptor was isolated from a man aged 18 to 29 with HIV. The DNA is TGTGCCAGTAGTATGTCAAGGGGCGGCACCGGGGAGCTGTTTTTT. Translated, it gives CASSMSRGGTGELFF.